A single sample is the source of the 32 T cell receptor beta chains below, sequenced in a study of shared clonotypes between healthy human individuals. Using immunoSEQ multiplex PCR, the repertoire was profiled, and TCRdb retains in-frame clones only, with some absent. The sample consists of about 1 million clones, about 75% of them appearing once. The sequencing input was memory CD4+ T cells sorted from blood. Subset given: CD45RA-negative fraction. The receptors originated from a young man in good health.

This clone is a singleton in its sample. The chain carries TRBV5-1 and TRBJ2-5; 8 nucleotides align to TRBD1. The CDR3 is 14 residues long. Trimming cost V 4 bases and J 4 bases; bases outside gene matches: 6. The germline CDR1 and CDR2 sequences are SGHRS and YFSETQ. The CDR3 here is CASSAGGSGETQYF. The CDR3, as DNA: TGCGCCAGCAGCGCAGGGGGCTCGGGAGAGACCCAGTACTTC.

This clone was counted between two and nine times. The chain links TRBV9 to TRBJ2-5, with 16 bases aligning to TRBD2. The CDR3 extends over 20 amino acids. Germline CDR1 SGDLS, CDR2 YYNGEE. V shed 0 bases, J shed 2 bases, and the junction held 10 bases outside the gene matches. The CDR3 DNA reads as TGTGCCAGCAGCGTAGCGGTGGCTTCGGGACTAGCGGGAGGGCAAGAGACCCAGTACTTC. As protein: CASSVAVASGLAGGQETQYF.

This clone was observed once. The DNA for the CDR3 is TGCGCCAGCTCCGGACTGATTGTGGGGACTGACATATATTTT. This translates into CASSGLIVGTDIYF. The chain employs TRBV10-2 and TRBJ1-3; a weak D match, TRBD1 (5 bases). Germline V gene data show CDR1 as WSHSY and CDR2 as SAAADI. V was trimmed by 8 bases and J by 12 bases, leaving 23 bases between them. CDR3 length: 14 residues.

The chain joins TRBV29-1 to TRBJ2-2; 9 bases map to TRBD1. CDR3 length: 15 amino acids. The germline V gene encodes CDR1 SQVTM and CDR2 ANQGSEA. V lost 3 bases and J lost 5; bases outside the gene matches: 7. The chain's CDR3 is CSVDSGTGWTGELFF. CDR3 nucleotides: TGCAGCGTTGACTCCGGGACAGGGTGGACCGGGGAGCTGTTTTTT.

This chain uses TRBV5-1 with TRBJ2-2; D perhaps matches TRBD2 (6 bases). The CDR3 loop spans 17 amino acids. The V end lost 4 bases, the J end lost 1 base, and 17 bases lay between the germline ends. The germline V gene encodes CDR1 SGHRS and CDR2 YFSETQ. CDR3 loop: CASSLGGYILNTGELFF. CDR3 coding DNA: TGCGCCAGCAGCCTGGGGGGATACATCCTGAACACCGGGGAGCTGTTTTTT. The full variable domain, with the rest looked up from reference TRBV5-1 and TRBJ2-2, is KAGVTQTPRYLIKTRGQQVTLSCSPISGHRSVSWYQQTPGQGLQFLFEYFSETQRNKGNFPGRFSGRQFSNSRSEMNVSTLELGDSALYLCASSLGGYILNTGELFFGEGSRLTVL.

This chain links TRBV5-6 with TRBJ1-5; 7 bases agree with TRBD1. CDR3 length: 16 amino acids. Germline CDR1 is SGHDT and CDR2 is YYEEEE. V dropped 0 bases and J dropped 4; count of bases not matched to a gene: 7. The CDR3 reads CASSLGGGRGNQPQHF. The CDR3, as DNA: TGTGCCAGCAGCTTGGGAGGGGGCAGGGGGAATCAGCCCCAGCATTTT.

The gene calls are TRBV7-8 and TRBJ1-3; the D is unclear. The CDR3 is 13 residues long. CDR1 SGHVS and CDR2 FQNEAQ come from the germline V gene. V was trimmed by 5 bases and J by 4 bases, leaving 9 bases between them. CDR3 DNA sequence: TGTGCCAGCAGCAACGTCGCGGGAAACACCATATATTTT. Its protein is CASSNVAGNTIYF.

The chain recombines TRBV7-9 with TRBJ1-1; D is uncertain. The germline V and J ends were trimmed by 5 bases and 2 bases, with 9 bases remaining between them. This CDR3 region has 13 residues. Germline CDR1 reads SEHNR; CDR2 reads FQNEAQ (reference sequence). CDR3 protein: CASSQVSNTEAFF. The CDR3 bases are TGTGCCAGCAGCCAAGTCAGTAACACTGAAGCTTTCTTT.

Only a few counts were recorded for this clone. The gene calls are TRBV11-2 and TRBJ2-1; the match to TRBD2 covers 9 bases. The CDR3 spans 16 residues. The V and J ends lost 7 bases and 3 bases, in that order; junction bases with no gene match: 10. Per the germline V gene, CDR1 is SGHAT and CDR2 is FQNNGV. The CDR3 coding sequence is TGTGCCAGCACTCTCGGGGCTAGCGGGGTCTACAATGAGCAGTTCTTC. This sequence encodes CASTLGASGVYNEQFF.

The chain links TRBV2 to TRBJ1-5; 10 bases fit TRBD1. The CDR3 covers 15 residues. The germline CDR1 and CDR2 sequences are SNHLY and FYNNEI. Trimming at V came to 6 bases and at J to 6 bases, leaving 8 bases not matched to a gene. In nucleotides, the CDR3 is TGTGCCAGCAGGGACCGGGGACAGGGGAGTCAGCCCCAGCATTTT. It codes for CASRDRGQGSQPQHF.

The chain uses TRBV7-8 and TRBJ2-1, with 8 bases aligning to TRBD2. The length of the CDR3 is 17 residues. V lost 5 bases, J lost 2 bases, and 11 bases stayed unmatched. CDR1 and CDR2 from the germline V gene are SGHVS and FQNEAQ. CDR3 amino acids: CASSPRGAGVTYNEQFF. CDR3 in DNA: TGTGCCAGCAGCCCTCGGGGAGCGGGAGTTACCTACAATGAGCAGTTCTTC.

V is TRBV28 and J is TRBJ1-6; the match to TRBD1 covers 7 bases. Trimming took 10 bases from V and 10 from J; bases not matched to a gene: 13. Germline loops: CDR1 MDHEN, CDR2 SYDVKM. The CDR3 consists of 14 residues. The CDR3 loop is CATTAGGQKSPLHF. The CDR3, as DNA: TGTGCCACCACAGCCGGGGGACAGAAATCACCCCTCCACTTT.

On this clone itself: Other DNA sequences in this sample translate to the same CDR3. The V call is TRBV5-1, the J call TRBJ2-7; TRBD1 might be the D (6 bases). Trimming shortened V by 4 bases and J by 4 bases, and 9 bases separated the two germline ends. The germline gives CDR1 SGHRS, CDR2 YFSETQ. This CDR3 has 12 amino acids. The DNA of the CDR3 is TGCGCCAGCAGCCTCACAGGGTACGAGCAGTACTTC. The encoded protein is CASSLTGYEQYF.

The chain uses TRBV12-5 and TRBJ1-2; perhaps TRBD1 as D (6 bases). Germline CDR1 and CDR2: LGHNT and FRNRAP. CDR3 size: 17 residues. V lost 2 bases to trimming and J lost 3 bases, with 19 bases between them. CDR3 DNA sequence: TGTGCTAGTGGTTTGCTCCCGTTGAACAGGGTATACTATGGCTACACCTTC. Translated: CASGLLPLNRVYYGYTF.

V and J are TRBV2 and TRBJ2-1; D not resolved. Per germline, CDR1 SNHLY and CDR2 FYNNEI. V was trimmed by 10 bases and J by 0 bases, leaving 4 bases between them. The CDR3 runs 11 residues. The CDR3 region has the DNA TGTGCCACCGCCTCCTACAATGAGCAGTTCTTC. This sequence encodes CATASYNEQFF.

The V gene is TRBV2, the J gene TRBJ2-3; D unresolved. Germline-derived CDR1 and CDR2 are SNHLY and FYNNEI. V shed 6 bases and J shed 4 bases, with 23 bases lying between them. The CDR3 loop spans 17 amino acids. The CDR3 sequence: CASSYPSTPLGADTQYF. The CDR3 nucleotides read TGTGCCAGCAGCTACCCCTCTACCCCCCTCGGCGCAGATACGCAGTATTTT.

Here the CDR3 DNA reads TGTGCCAGCAGCTTGAGAGTAGCTGGGGCCAACGTCCTGACTTTC. Translating gives CASSLRVAGANVLTF. The V and J genes are TRBV5-6 and TRBJ2-6; no clear D. From germline, CDR1 is SGHDT and CDR2 YYEEEE. Trimming left V 1 base short and J 2 bases short, with 7 bases between. The CDR3 consists of 15 residues.

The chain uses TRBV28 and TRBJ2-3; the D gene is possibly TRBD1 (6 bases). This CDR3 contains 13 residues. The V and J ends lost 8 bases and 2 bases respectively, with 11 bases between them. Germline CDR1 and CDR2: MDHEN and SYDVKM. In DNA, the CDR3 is TGTGCCAGCTCCGGACAGTACACAGATACGCAGTATTTT. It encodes CASSGQYTDTQYF.

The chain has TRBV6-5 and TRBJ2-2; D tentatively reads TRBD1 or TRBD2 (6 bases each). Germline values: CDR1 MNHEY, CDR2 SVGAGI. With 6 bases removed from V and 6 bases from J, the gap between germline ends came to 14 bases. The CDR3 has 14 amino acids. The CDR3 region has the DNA TGTGCCAGCAGCCCCCAAGGGGGGTCCGGGGAGCTGTTTTTT. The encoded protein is CASSPQGGSGELFF.

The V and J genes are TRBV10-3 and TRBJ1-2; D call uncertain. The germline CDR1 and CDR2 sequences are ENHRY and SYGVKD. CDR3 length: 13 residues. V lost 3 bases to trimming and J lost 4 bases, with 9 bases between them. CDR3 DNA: TGTGCCATCAGTGATTCGAGCTTCTATGGCTACACCTTC. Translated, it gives CAISDSSFYGYTF.

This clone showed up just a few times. Written as DNA, the CDR3 is TGTGCCACCAGCAGCCGGGACGGAAAGAAAGGACAGCCCCAGCATTTT. It codes for CATSSRDGKKGQPQHF. V usage is TRBV15 and J usage is TRBJ1-5; maybe TRBD1 (5 bases). The ends were cut back, 3 bases at V and 7 bases at J, with 19 bases in the middle. Germline lookup yields CDR1 LNHNV and CDR2 YYDKDF (reference sequence). This CDR3 has 16 residues. Full variable domain (remainder filled in from reference TRBV15 and TRBJ1-5): DAMVIQNPRYQVTQFGKPVTLSCSQTLNHNVMYWYQQKSSQAPKLLFHYYDKDFNNEADTPDNFQSRRPNTSFCFLDIRSPGLGDTAMYLCATSSRDGKKGQPQHFGDGTRLSIL.

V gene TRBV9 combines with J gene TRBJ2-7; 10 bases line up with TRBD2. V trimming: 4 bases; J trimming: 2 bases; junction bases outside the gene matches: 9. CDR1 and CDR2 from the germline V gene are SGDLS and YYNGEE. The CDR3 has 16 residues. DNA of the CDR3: TGTGCCAGCAGCACGACTAGCGGGCTGAGCCCCTACGAGCAGTACTTC. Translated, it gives CASSTTSGLSPYEQYF.

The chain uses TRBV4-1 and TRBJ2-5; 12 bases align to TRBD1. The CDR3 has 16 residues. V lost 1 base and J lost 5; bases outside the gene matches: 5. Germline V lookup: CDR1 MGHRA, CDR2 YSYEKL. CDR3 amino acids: CASSQGGQGATETQYF. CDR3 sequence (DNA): TGCGCCAGCAGCCAAGGGGGACAGGGGGCGACTGAGACCCAGTACTTC.

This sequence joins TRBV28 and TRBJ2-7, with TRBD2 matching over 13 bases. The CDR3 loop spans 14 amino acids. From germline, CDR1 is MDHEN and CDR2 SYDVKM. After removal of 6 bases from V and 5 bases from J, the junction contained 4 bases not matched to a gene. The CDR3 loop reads CASRRTSGGHEQYF. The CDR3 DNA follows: TGTGCCAGCAGAAGGACTAGCGGGGGCCACGAGCAGTACTTC.

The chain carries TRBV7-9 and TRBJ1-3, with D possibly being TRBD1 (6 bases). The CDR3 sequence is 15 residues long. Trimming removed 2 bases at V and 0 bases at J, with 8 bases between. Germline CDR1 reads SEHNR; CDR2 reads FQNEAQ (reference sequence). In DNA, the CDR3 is TGTGCCAGCAGCTTAAGGACAGACTCTGGAAACACCATATATTTT. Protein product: CASSLRTDSGNTIYF.

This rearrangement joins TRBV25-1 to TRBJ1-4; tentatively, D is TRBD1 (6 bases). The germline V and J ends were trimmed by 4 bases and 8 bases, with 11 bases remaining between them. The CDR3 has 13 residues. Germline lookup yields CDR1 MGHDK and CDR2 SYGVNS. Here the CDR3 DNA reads TGTGCCAGCAGTGGAACAGGGAAGGAAAAACTGTTTTTT. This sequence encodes CASSGTGKEKLFF.

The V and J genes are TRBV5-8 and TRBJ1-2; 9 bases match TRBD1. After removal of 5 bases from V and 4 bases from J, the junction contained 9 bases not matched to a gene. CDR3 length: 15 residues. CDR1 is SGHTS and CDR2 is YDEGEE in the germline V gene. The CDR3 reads CASSPRDRVGYGYTF. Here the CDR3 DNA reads TGTGCCAGCAGTCCTCGGGACAGGGTGGGCTATGGCTACACCTTC. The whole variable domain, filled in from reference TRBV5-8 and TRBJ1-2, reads EAGVTQSPTHLIKTRGQQATLRCSPISGHTSVYWYQQALGLGLQFLLWYDEGEERNRGNFPPRFSGRQFPNYSSELNVNALELEDSALYLCASSPRDRVGYGYTFGSGTRLTVV.

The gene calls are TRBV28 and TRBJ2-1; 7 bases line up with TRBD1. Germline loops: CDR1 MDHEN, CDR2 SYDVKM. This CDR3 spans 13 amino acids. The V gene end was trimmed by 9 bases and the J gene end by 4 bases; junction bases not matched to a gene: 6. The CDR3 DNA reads TGTGCCAGTAAGGGACAGAATTACAATGAGCAGTTCTTC. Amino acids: CASKGQNYNEQFF.

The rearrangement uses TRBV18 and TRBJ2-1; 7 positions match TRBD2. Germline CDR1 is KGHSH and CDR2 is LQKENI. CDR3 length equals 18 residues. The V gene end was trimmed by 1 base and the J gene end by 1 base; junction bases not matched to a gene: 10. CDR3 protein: CASSPRASGTFSYNEQFF. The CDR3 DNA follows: TGTGCCAGCTCACCACGGGCGAGCGGGACCTTTTCCTACAATGAGCAGTTCTTC.

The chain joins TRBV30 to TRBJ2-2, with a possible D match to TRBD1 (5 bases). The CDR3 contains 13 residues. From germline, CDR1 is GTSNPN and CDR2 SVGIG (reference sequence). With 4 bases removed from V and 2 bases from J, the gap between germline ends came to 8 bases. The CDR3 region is CAWTGYNTGELFF. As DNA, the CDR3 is TGTGCCTGGACAGGGTACAACACCGGGGAGCTGTTTTTT. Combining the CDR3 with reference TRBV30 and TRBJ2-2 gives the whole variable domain SQTIHQWPATLVQPVGSPLSLECTVEGTSNPNLYWYRQAAGRGLQLLFYSVGIGQISSEVPQNLSASRPQDRQFILSSKKLLLSDSGFYLCAWTGYNTGELFFGEGSRLTVL.

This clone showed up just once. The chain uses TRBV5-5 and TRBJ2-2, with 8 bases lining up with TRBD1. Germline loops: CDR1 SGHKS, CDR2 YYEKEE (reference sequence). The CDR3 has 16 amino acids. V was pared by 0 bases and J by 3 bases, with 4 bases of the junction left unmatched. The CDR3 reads CASSLEGQGHTGELFF. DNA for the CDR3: TGTGCCAGCAGCTTGGAAGGACAGGGTCACACCGGGGAGCTGTTTTTT. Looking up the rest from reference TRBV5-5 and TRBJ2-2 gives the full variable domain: DAGVTQSPTHLIKTRGQQVTLRCSPISGHKSVSWYQQVLGQGPQFIFQYYEKEERGRGNFPDRFSARQFPNYSSELNVNALLLGDSALYLCASSLEGQGHTGELFFGEGSRLTVL.

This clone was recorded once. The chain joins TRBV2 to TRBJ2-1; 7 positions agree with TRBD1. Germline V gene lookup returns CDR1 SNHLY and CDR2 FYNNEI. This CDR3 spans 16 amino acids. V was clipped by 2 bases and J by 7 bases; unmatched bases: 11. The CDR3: CASSERRTGATNEQFF. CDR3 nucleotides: TGTGCCAGCAGTGAACGTAGAACAGGGGCCACGAATGAGCAGTTCTTC.